Listed here is a single T cell receptor (beta chain). Assay used: immunoSEQ multiplex PCR; TCRdb lists only in-frame clones, some missing. The profile shows 76,000 or so clones, approximately 83% of them singletons. The sample is drawn from a study of OX40 agonist ivuxolimab in advanced cancers. Per germline, CDR1 SGHTA and CDR2 FQGNSA. There are 15 residues in the CDR3. J lost 8 bases, V lost 1 base, and 6 bases had no gene match. The material was CD4+ or CD8+ T cells sorted from blood, obtained in a trial of the OX40 agonist ivuxolimab. This sequence joins TRBV7-2 and TRBJ2-1, with 9 positions matching TRBD2. This clonotype was sampled from an adult with an advanced solid tumor such as melanoma, head and neck, liver or kidney cancer. CDR3 coding DNA: TGTGCCAGCAGCTTAGTTAGCGGGAGTAGCCATGAGCAGTTCTTC. This codes for CASSLVSGSSHEQFF.